This T cell receptor (beta chain) was sequenced in a study of blood T cell repertoires in COVID-19. Study summary: Collection of acute and convalescent COVID-19 samples took place in the United States, Italy and Spain. T cells, B-cell-depleted T cells, or PBMCs supplied cDNA or gDNA.

V was shortened by 8 bases and J by 5 bases, with 9 bases between the two germline ends. Germline values: CDR1 DFQATT, CDR2 SNEGSKA (reference sequence). The CDR3 runs to 10 residues. Per the original methods: For nucleated cells, counts were estimated from reference gene primer amplification. Sequenced by immunoSEQ multiplex PCR; TCRdb stores in-frame clones only, minus some. V, J and clone size are taken as reported in that table, and D and trimming were inferred from the DNA itself. The top ten clones hold 3.5% to 4% of a sample with roughly 280,000 clones, approximately 86% of them seen once. J is TRBJ1-1 and V is TRBV20-1; a possible D gene is TRBD1 (5 bases). Sequences were obtained from peripheral blood. The receptor comes from a man in his late teens or twenties with active or convalescent COVID-19. The CDR3 DNA sequence: TGCAGTTCAGGGTATACTGAAGCTTTCTTT. It translates to CSSGYTEAFF.